These 8 T cell receptor beta chains were sequenced from one sample in a study of control samples from healthy donors and cancer patients. Sequencing was performed with immunoSEQ multiplex PCR; in TCRdb, only in-frame clones are kept and a portion is missing. The table lists fewer than 120,000 clones, 88% of them singletons. The sample consisted of PBMCs. The receptors come from a woman aged 55-70 years with lung cancer.

The chain carries TRBV30 and TRBJ1-2, with TRBD1 matching over 8 bases. Germline CDR1 and CDR2: GTSNPN and SVGIG (reference sequence). With V trimmed by 5 bases and J by 4 bases, 3 bases remained unmatched. This CDR3 has 12 residues. The CDR3 nucleotides read TGTGCCTGGTCAGGGGGCGCCTATGGCTACACCTTC. Protein product: CAWSGGAYGYTF.

The chain couples TRBV19 to TRBJ1-3; D gene uncertain. Trimming shortened V by 4 bases and J by 0 bases, and 4 bases separated the two germline ends. The germline V gene has CDR1 LNHDA and CDR2 SQIVND (reference sequence). This CDR3 comprises 13 residues. The CDR3 DNA is TGTGCCAGTAGTACCGCCTCTGGAAACACCATATATTTT. Translation: CASSTASGNTIYF.

The V call is TRBV3-1 (or the pseudogene TRBV3-2), the J call TRBJ2-5, with D uncertain. This CDR3 spans 12 amino acids. Trimming stripped 1 base from V and 5 bases from J, with 5 bases between. The germline gives CDR1 LGHDT, CDR2 YNNKEL (reference sequence). CDR3 DNA sequence: TGTGCCAGCAGCCAAGTAAGGGAGACCCAGTACTTC. As protein: CASSQVRETQYF.

This rearrangement joins TRBV7-9 to TRBJ1-5; 7 nucleotides line up with TRBD1. Germline V gives CDR1 SEHNR, CDR2 FQNEAQ (reference sequence). There are 17 residues in the CDR3. V shed 5 bases and J 0 bases; nucleotides not matched to a gene: 10. The CDR3 coding sequence is TGTGCCAGCAGCGGCTTGGACAGGACTTATAGCAATCAGCCCCAGCATTTT. Translated: CASSGLDRTYSNQPQHF.

The genes are TRBV6-6 and TRBJ2-6; D might be TRBD1 or TRBD2, each matching 5 bases. Trimming took 2 bases from V and 1 from J, leaving 9 bases between them. The CDR3 totals 16 residues. Germline CDR1 and CDR2: MNHNY and SVGAGI (reference sequence). CDR3 nucleotide sequence: TGTGCCAGCAGTTACATGAGGGGTTCTGGGGCCAACGTCCTGACTTTC. The encoded protein is CASSYMRGSGANVLTF.

In DNA, the CDR3 is TGTGCCAGCAGTTACAAGTTTGGGACAGTTAACTATGGCTACACCTTC. Translated: CASSYKFGTVNYGYTF. The V and J genes are TRBV6-2 or TRBV6-3 and TRBJ1-2; 7 nucleotides agree with TRBD1. This CDR3 has 16 amino acids. The V gene end was trimmed by 2 bases and the J gene end by 1 base; junction bases not matched to a gene: 7. Per germline, CDR1 MNHEY and CDR2 SVGEGT.

The genes are TRBV6-5 and TRBJ1-2, with 8 bases aligning to TRBD1. V lost 6 bases to trimming and J lost 2 bases; unmatched junction nucleotides: 5. Looked up from germline, CDR1 is MNHEY and CDR2 is SVGAGI. CDR3 length: 14 amino acids. CDR3 amino acids: CASSPTGVNYGYTF. The CDR3 nucleotides are TGTGCCAGCAGCCCGACAGGGGTAAACTATGGCTACACCTTC.

The V call is TRBV2, the J call TRBJ2-4; D perhaps matches TRBD1 (6 bases). V lost 7 bases and J 0 bases, leaving 16 bases between the germline ends. Germline CDR1 SNHLY, CDR2 FYNNEI. This CDR3 has 16 amino acids. DNA for the CDR3: TGTGCCAGCATCCGAGGACAGCTTCTAGCCAAAAACATTCAGTACTTC. Protein product: CASIRGQLLAKNIQYF.